A single sample is the source of the 19 T cell receptor beta chains below, sequenced in a study of OX40 agonist ivuxolimab in advanced cancers. Produced via immunoSEQ multiplex PCR; TCRdb's table is partial and in-frame only. Here the sample spans 70,000 or so clones, more than 75% being singletons. The source was CD4+ or CD8+ T cells sorted from blood, collected in a trial of the OX40 agonist ivuxolimab. All receptors derive from an adult with an advanced solid tumor such as melanoma, head and neck, liver or kidney cancer.

The V call is TRBV7-9, the J call TRBJ2-5; 7 positions agree with TRBD1. The J call is doubtful: the DNA matches TRBJ2-7 better. This CDR3 is built from 14 residues. Germline lookup yields CDR1 SEHNR and CDR2 FQNEAQ (reference sequence). CDR3 loop: CASSPGQVSYEQYF. The DNA for the CDR3 is TGTGCCAGCAGCCCCGGACAGGTTTCCTACGAGCAGTACTTC.

This chain connects TRBV30 to TRBJ2-1, with D hard to call. With 2 bases removed from V and 3 bases from J, the gap between germline ends came to 2 bases. CDR1 and CDR2 (germline): GTSNPN, SVGIG (reference sequence). The length of the CDR3 is 11 residues. The CDR3 DNA reads TGTGCCTGGAGTATCTACAATGAGCAGTTCTTC. Its protein is CAWSIYNEQFF.

The V gene is TRBV5-6, the J gene TRBJ1-1; D is possibly TRBD1 (5 bases). CDR3 length: 11 residues. CDR1 and CDR2 (germline): SGHDT, YYEEEE. Trimming left V 0 bases short and J 8 bases short, with 5 bases between. The CDR3 DNA follows: TGTGCCAGCAGCTTGGAGGGGGAAGCTTTCTTT. This translates into CASSLEGEAFF. The full variable domain, completed using reference TRBV5-6 and TRBJ1-1, is DAGVTQSPTHLIKTRGQQVTLRCSPKSGHDTVSWYQQALGQGPQFIFQYYEEEERQRGNFPDRFSGHQFPNYSSELNVNALLLGDSALYLCASSLEGEAFFGQGTRLTVV.

This clone was counted a single time. The J gene is TRBJ2-6, the V gene TRBV23-1; maybe TRBD1 (6 bases). TRBV23-1 belongs to the ORF category, with a function that is uncertain. V lost 4 bases to trimming and J lost 0 bases, with 19 bases between them. The CDR3 runs to 19 residues. CDR3: CASSRDRRTPLSGANVLTF. The CDR3 region has the DNA TGCGCCAGCAGTCGCGACAGGAGGACTCCCCTCTCTGGGGCCAACGTCCTGACTTTC.

V gene TRBV11-2 combines with J gene TRBJ2-1; maybe TRBD2 (6 bases). Deletions cut 5 bases from V and 7 bases from J, with 18 bases between. CDR1 is SGHAT, CDR2 FQNNGV, per germline. There are 15 residues in the CDR3. In DNA, the CDR3 is TGTGCCAGCAGCCCCTATAGGCAGGCGGGGAATGAGCAGTTCTTC. Its protein is CASSPYRQAGNEQFF.

The table lists this clone with a few counts. CDR3 nucleotides: TGTGCCAGCAGCCACTTCCCGGGACAGGGGGACTACGAGCAGTACTTC. The encoded protein is CASSHFPGQGDYEQYF. The chain is built from TRBV9 and TRBJ2-7; 11 bases are shared with TRBD1. This CDR3 spans 16 amino acids. Germline CDR1 SGDLS, CDR2 YYNGEE. The V gene end was trimmed by 4 bases and the J gene end by 3 bases; junction bases not matched to a gene: 9.

The gene calls are TRBV27 and TRBJ2-1; D gene uncertain. Germline V gene lookup returns CDR1 MNHEY and CDR2 SMNVEV (reference sequence). The CDR3 loop spans 13 amino acids. Trimming stripped 3 bases from V and 4 bases from J, with 7 bases between. Here the CDR3 reads CASSLSPYNEQFF. Here the CDR3 DNA reads TGTGCCAGCAGTTTGTCACCTTACAATGAGCAGTTCTTC.

V is TRBV2 and J is TRBJ1-1; D perhaps matches TRBD1 (5 bases). Per the germline V gene, CDR1 is SNHLY and CDR2 is FYNNEI. This CDR3 has 14 amino acids. V was pared by 7 bases and J by 1 base, with 13 bases between. CDR3 protein: CASMEIGENTEAFF. The CDR3 DNA reads as TGTGCCAGCATGGAGATAGGGGAGAACACTGAAGCTTTCTTT.

V gene TRBV6-5 combines with J gene TRBJ1-1; D unresolved. V was clipped by 6 bases and J by 2 bases, with 10 bases between them. The CDR3 loop spans 13 amino acids. Germline CDR1 and CDR2: MNHEY and SVGAGI. This CDR3 reads CASSNDPNTEAFF. The DNA of the CDR3 is TGTGCCAGCAGCAACGACCCAAACACTGAAGCTTTCTTT.

The chain joins TRBV11-3 to TRBJ2-5; D unclear. Germline V gene data show CDR1 as SGHNT and CDR2 as YENEEA. V was clipped by 4 bases and J by 2 bases, with 14 bases between them. CDR3 length equals 15 residues. The CDR3 region is CASSYGFSSQETQYF. CDR3 DNA sequence: TGTGCCAGCAGCTACGGGTTCTCCAGTCAAGAGACCCAGTACTTC.

This chain joins TRBV19 and TRBJ2-2; D is undetermined. The CDR3 has 18 amino acids. Germline V gene lookup returns CDR1 LNHDA and CDR2 SQIVND (reference sequence). V was pared by 8 bases and J by 0 bases, with 22 bases between. CDR3 nucleotide sequence: TGTGCCAGTCAAGGACGGATACTACCCAAGGCGAACACCGGGGAGCTGTTTTTT. Encoded protein: CASQGRILPKANTGELFF.

This clone was detected only once. This chain joins TRBV5-1 and TRBJ2-2; 7 nucleotides match TRBD1. CDR3 length: 14 residues. Germline trimming cut 1 base from V and 3 bases from J; bases unmatched to any gene: 0. Germline V gene data show CDR1 as SGHRS and CDR2 as YFSETQ. CDR3 bases: TGCGCCAGCAGCTTGACAGGGGACACCGGGGAGCTGTTTTTT. It is translated as CASSLTGDTGELFF.

The chain combines TRBV7-2 with TRBJ2-7; no reliable D call. V was trimmed by 7 bases and J by 3 bases, leaving 16 bases between them. The germline V gene encodes CDR1 SGHTA and CDR2 FQGNSA. This CDR3 spans 14 amino acids. The CDR3 is CASTPPGAIYEQYF. The CDR3 nucleotides are TGTGCCAGCACCCCCCCGGGCGCAATCTACGAGCAGTACTTC.

The J gene is TRBJ1-2, the V gene TRBV2, with TRBD1 matching 9 bases. The CDR3 totals 14 residues. CDR1 and CDR2 (germline): SNHLY, FYNNEI. The V gene end was trimmed by 7 bases and the J gene end by 5 bases; junction bases not matched to a gene: 8. For the CDR3, the DNA is TGTGCCAGCAAACCGGGACAGGGATCTTATGGCTACACCTTC. This translates into CASKPGQGSYGYTF.

Here the CDR3 DNA reads TGTGCCTGGAGGAGCGGGGGAGGGCACGAGCAGTACTTC. Translated: CAWRSGGGHEQYF. The gene calls are TRBV30 and TRBJ2-7, with 8 bases lining up with TRBD2. Per the germline V gene, CDR1 is GTSNPN and CDR2 is SVGIG (reference sequence). This CDR3 is built from 13 residues. Unmatched junction bases numbered 6, after V lost 3 bases and J lost 5 bases.

The V gene is TRBV10-1, the J gene TRBJ2-4; D perhaps matches TRBD2 (6 bases). Deletions cut 3 bases from V and 0 bases from J, with 21 bases between. The germline gives CDR1 WNHNN, CDR2 SYGVQD (reference sequence). The CDR3 spans 19 residues. The CDR3 nucleotides read TGCGCCAGCAGTGACCGGGAACCCGGGAGCCACCTAGCCAAAAACATTCAGTACTTC. This sequence encodes CASSDREPGSHLAKNIQYF.

V is TRBV4-1 and J is TRBJ2-5, with TRBD2 matching 16 bases. The CDR3 loop spans 17 amino acids. J lost 4 bases, V lost 4 bases, and 6 bases had no gene match. The germline V gene has CDR1 MGHRA and CDR2 YSYEKL. In DNA, the CDR3 is TGCGCCAGCAGCCCCCCGGGACTAGCGGGGGGGATAGAGACCCAGTACTTC. Translation: CASSPPGLAGGIETQYF.

The chain is built from TRBV29-1 and TRBJ1-5; D remains unclear. The CDR3 is made up of 10 amino acids. The germline CDR1 and CDR2 sequences are SQVTM and ANQGSEA. In nucleotides, the CDR3 is TGCAGTATAGAGGATCAGCCCCAGCATTTT. Its translation: CSIEDQPQHF. Using reference TRBV29-1 and TRBJ1-5 for the parts outside the CDR3, the full variable domain is SAVISQKPSRDICQRGTSLTIQCQVDSQVTMMFWYRQQPGQSLTLIATANQGSEATYESGFVIDKFPISRPNLTFSTLTVSNMSPEDSSIYLCSIEDQPQHFGDGTRLSIL.

Turning to this clone: One junction end disagrees with the germline gene, perhaps due to a read error. The chain couples TRBV10-3 to TRBJ1-3, with 7 bases that match TRBD1. This CDR3 is 16 amino acids long. Germline V gene lookup returns CDR1 ENHRY and CDR2 SYGVKD. The CDR3 DNA follows: TGTGCCATCGGTGAGGGACAGCCATTCTCTGGAAACACCATATATTTT. Residues: CAIGEGQPFSGNTIYF.